The next 8 T cell receptor beta chains were all read from a single sample in a study of shared clonotypes between healthy human individuals. Produced via immunoSEQ multiplex PCR; TCRdb's table is partial and in-frame only. Of about 600,000 clones listed, 98% are singletons. Naive-designated CD8 cells lacked CD45RO, were positively enriched for CCR7, and omitted terminally differentiated effector memory CD45RA+ cells. The sample taken for sequencing was naive CD8+ T cells sorted from blood. The source of these receptors is a man aged 25-40 years in good health.

The chain is built from TRBV9 and TRBJ2-2, with TRBD2 identical over 7 bases. Per the germline V gene, CDR1 is SGDLS and CDR2 is YYNGEE. V lost 2 bases and J lost 6; bases outside the gene matches: 4. The CDR3 sequence is 14 residues long. Here the CDR3 reads CASSVIAGAGELFF. CDR3 nucleotides: TGTGCCAGCAGCGTTATAGCGGGTGCCGGGGAGCTGTTTTTT.

The V call is TRBV7-2, the J call TRBJ2-2; TRBD2 matches 10 bases. There are 17 residues in the CDR3. J was trimmed by 4 bases and V by 1 base; bases with no gene match: 6. The germline V gene encodes CDR1 SGHTA and CDR2 FQGNSA. CDR3 sequence (DNA): TGTGCCAGCAGCTTAGTGGTGCTAGCGGGAGTCACCGGGGAGCTGTTTTTT. Its translation is CASSLVVLAGVTGELFF.

A note on this clone: This specimen includes other DNA sequences encoding the same CDR3. The CDR3 DNA reads TGTGCCAGCAGTTTCAGGGGAGTAACCTACGAGCAGTACTTC. It yields the protein CASSFRGVTYEQYF. The chain recombines TRBV28 with TRBJ2-7; D is perhaps TRBD1 (6 bases). The CDR3 runs 14 residues. Germline loops: CDR1 MDHEN, CDR2 SYDVKM. V was clipped by 3 bases and J by 2 bases, with 11 bases between them.

The V call is TRBV27, the J call TRBJ2-2; D is ambiguous. The germline gives CDR1 MNHEY, CDR2 SMNVEV (reference sequence). V was clipped by 6 bases and J by 7 bases, with 12 bases between them. The CDR3 runs to 13 residues. The CDR3 DNA sequence: TGTGCCAGCAGACTGCTAGTAAGCGGGGAGCTGTTTTTT. Translated: CASRLLVSGELFF.

This clone was picked up one time. The CDR3 reads CASSALTDTQYF. DNA for the CDR3: TGTGCCAGCTCCGCCCTCACAGATACGCAGTATTTT. The rearrangement uses TRBV6-6 and TRBJ2-3; no firm D call. Germline values: CDR1 MNHNY, CDR2 SVGAGI (reference sequence). This CDR3 is built from 12 residues. Trimming left V 8 bases short and J 2 bases short, with 8 bases between.

The chain couples TRBV27 to TRBJ2-3, with D unclear. V was trimmed by 4 bases and J by 0 bases, leaving 8 bases between them. Germline V gives CDR1 MNHEY, CDR2 SMNVEV (reference sequence). The CDR3 spans 14 residues. The CDR3 nucleotides are TGTGCCAGCAGTTATGCAGGAAGCACAGATACGCAGTATTTT. Residues: CASSYAGSTDTQYF.

This chain links TRBV30 with TRBJ2-7, with TRBD2 matching 9 bases. The CDR3 is 14 residues long. V trimming: 2 bases; J trimming: 7 bases; junction bases outside the gene matches: 9. Germline CDR1 is GTSNPN and CDR2 is SVGIG (reference sequence). DNA for the CDR3: TGTGCCTGGAGTTTCGCTAGCGGGAATGAGGAGCAGTACTTC. The encoded protein is CAWSFASGNEEQYF.

The chain is built from TRBV29-1 and TRBJ1-1; D is uncertain. The CDR3 sequence is 12 residues long. Trimming cost V 2 bases and J 1 base, with 5 bases left between them. CDR1 is SQVTM and CDR2 is ANQGSEA in the germline V gene. CDR3 sequence: CSVERGNTEAFF. The CDR3 coding sequence is TGCAGCGTTGAAAGAGGGAACACTGAAGCTTTCTTT. Combining the CDR3 with reference TRBV29-1 and TRBJ1-1 gives the whole variable domain SAVISQKPSRDICQRGTSLTIQCQVDSQVTMMFWYRQQPGQSLTLIATANQGSEATYESGFVIDKFPISRPNLTFSTLTVSNMSPEDSSIYLCSVERGNTEAFFGQGTRLTVV.